This T cell receptor beta chain was profiled in a study of early T cells in non-severe SARS-CoV-2 infection. Study at large: Bulk RNA isolated from unsorted whole blood underwent sequencing; chains were not paired. General study results and limits: VDJdb-based annotation leaned toward anti-spike CD8 responses and missed private and CD4 specificities.

Germline V gene lookup returns CDR1 SEHNR and CDR2 FQNEAQ (reference sequence). The V gene end was trimmed by 5 bases and the J gene end by 7 bases; junction bases not matched to a gene: 7. The CDR3 sequence is 14 residues long. Individually, cDNA molecules had unique molecular identifiers attached to them. TCRdb called the 5' RACE reads again in MiXCR, with one record for every CDR3 protein. The sample lists around 50,000 distinct CDR3 sequences, around 4% seen once, with 5% to 6.5% in the top ten. This clonotype came up many times. Its target is unknown. Sequencing input: whole blood. This sequence joins TRBV7-9 and TRBJ2-2; TRBD1 agrees at 7 bases. The receptor comes from an adult who was a healthcare worker with PCR-confirmed SARS-CoV-2 infection or an uninfected control (not recorded which). The DNA for the CDR3 is TGTGCCAGCAGCACGACAGGGTCTGGCGGGGAGCTGTTTTTT. Translation gives CASSTTGSGGELFF.